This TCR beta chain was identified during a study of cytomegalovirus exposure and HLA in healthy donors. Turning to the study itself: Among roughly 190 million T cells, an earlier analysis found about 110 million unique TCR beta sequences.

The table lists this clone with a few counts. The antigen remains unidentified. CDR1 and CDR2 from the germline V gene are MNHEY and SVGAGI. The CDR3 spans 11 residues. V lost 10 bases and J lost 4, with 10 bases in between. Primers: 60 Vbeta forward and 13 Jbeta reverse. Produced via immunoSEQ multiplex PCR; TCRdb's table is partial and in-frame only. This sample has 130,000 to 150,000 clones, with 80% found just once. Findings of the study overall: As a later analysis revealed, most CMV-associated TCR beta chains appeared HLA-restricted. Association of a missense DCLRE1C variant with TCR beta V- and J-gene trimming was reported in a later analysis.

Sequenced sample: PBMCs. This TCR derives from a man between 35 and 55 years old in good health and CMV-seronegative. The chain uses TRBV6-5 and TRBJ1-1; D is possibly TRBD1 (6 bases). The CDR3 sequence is CATQGFTEAFF. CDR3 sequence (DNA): TGTGCCACCCAGGGGTTCACTGAAGCTTTCTTT.